This T cell receptor (beta chain) was recorded in a study of T cell repertoires in cytomegalovirus infection (dated by TCRdb to the late 2010s). As for the study more broadly: Recently identified HLA-C-restricted CMV epitopes, whose presentation resists viral immunomodulation, were targeted by peptide stimulations together with well-studied HLA-B-restricted epitopes. Donor HLA type was relevant to the analysis, because carriage of CMV infection together with the matching HLA type was indicated by public TCR beta signatures.

Sequencing was performed on an Illumina HiSeq 1500. The public sequencing data were trimmed at Q25 with fastp and processed into clonotypes with MiXCR by TCRdb, which kept only in-frame beta chains. Each entry is one CDR3 protein sequence, shown with its most common DNA and genes. In this sample the table shows about 830,000 distinct CDR3 sequences, around a third of which occur a single time. Around 12% of the sample is held by the ten biggest clonotypes. This specimen's treatment or condition label, interpreted: in vitro stimulation with specific CMV peptide epitopes to enrich CMV-specific T cells. Paper-wide results and their limitations: The ex vivo response was dominated by HLA-C-restricted CMV-specific TCR beta clonotypes, which also provided the single most frequent clonotype in two of eight donors. Cumulative frequency of public TCR beta family members discriminated carriers of CMV infection plus the relevant HLA type in this cohort and an independent approximately 370-donor cohort.

The CDR3 goes from the cysteine to the phenylalanine over 17 residues. Kept here is only the CDR3 DNA, which spans 51 bases and is read in frame from base 1. CDR1 is given as LNHDA and CDR2 as SQIVND, both from the germline V gene (reference sequence). V and J lose 4 bases and 0 bases, and a span of 16 bases separates them. In this sample, this clonotype turned up a few times. Its recognized antigen is unknown. Per-base quality was not reported, and no clone a single base away is much larger than it. This chain is built from TRBV19 and TRBJ1-5, with the identity of the D gene unclear. Sequenced material: cultured CD8+ T cells from PBMCs, taken from culture after CMV antigen stimulation. The source of this sequence is a human donor in good health (CMV status not recorded). Some clones in this sample may be carry-over from other donors' samples. The sequenced DNA: TGTGCCAGTAGTACCCTAGGCACCGATCATAGCAATCAGCCCCAGCATTTT. It is translated as CASSTLGTDHSNQPQHF.